This is a list of T cell receptor beta chains from one sample in a study of T cells of healthy individuals. TCRdb reanalysed the 5' RACE reads using MiXCR and keeps one entry per CDR3 protein. The data hold around 100,000 distinct CDR3 sequences, with around 17% observed a single time. These receptor sequences come from a human donor in good health. The CDR3 runs from the conserved cysteine through the conserved F or W.

TRBV7-2	TRBJ2-7	CASSLTRGGYEQYF
TRBV11-2	TRBJ1-4	CASSRVRTAEKLFF
TRBV20-1	TRBJ2-7	CSARSWGSPYEQYF
TRBV15	TRBJ2-1	CATSSFGGGGAYNEQFF
TRBV6-1	TRBJ1-5	CASGGGIGQPQHF
TRBV28	TRBJ1-1	CASRHVLMNTEAFF
TRBV12-3/TRBV12-4	TRBJ1-3	CASTQRGFGNTIYF
TRBV20-1	TRBJ1-5	CSARKLAGNQPQHF
TRBV14	TRBJ2-3	CASSQDPGTEDTQYF
TRBV5-1	TRBJ2-1	CASRLAGAYEQFF
TRBV6-2/TRBV6-3	TRBJ1-5	CASSYRDRGNQPQHF
TRBV20-1	TRBJ2-6	CSAPVSGANVLTF
TRBV19	TRBJ2-1	CASSHEGGDEQFF
TRBV10-3	TRBJ2-2	CAISAGRELFF
TRBV20-1	TRBJ2-1	CSAREWGQGLNEQFF
TRBV3-1	TRBJ1-2	CASSQLERDGYTF
TRBV7-8	TRBJ2-2	CASSLLVSGGELFF
TRBV18	TRBJ1-2	CASSPRSYQNYGYTF
TRBV27	TRBJ1-2	CASSLQGAGYGYTF
TRBV7-2	TRBJ1-4	CASSWRGATNEKLFF
TRBV4-3	TRBJ1-3	CASSQDTGSGNTIYF
TRBV5-1	TRBJ1-6	CASSLVADSPLHF
TRBV20-1	TRBJ1-1	CSAFNPGQAKNTEAFF
TRBV20-1	TRBJ2-7	CSVAGTYEQYF
TRBV20-1	TRBJ1-4	CSAMTGRGEKLFF
TRBV21-1	TRBJ2-1	CASSNRVISEQFF
TRBV7-8	TRBJ2-7	CASSLGSNYEQYF
TRBV7-9	TRBJ1-1	CASSPLQGGTEAFF